This T cell receptor beta chain was recovered during a study of cytomegalovirus exposure and HLA in healthy donors listed by TCRdb under 2017. Broadly, across the study: A later analysis indicated that the 120 validation repertoires were generated on the platform also employed for the 670 or so repertoires of the first cohort. Besides the first cohort of 666 subjects, a separate validation cohort made up of 120 different subjects was used. The study was designed to test whether signatures of past pathogen exposure could be identified by cataloging public T cell receptors. To predict cytomegalovirus infection status, the study combined high-throughput TCR immunosequencing, statistical association of individual TCRs with disease status, and machine learning.

For CDR1 and CDR2, the germline V gene (reference sequence) lists SGHNT and YYREEE. V is pared back by 2 bases and J by 6 bases, with 13 bases lying between the germline termini. Spanning cysteine to phenylalanine, the CDR3 consists of 14 amino acids. Just the 42-base CDR3 DNA is kept, in frame starting at base 1. The investigation overall reported the following: The validation cohort had no HLA typing available for a later analysis, so co-occurrence within that cohort was assessed over all 120 repertoires. Of the cluster scores, approximately 95% were above 0 in a later analysis, which found that TCRs clustered in the first cohort also tended to co-occur in the 130 or so validation repertoires. The study gave a list of under 200 TCR beta chains associated with cytomegalovirus. In both the original and validation cohorts, the classifier was reported to diagnose cytomegalovirus status with high specificity and sensitivity. While some public TCRs were present in many individuals, most TCR sequences turned up only very rarely across donors. The authors suggested that the approach could potentially be generalized to other disease states and immunological phenotypes. In vitro tests confirmed that a few of the cytomegalovirus-associated TCR beta chains recognize cytomegalovirus antigens.

The library relied on the immunoSEQ multiplex PCR assay. As for the authors' bioinformatics: A statistical classification framework was built to diagnose cytomegalovirus status from the catalog of TCR beta chain sequences. This immuneACCESS table, as held by TCRdb, lists in-frame sequences with V and J called but not all clones. Of the missing ones, under half trace to an unresolved V gene in checked studies; the others have no known cause. That table supplies the V and J calls and clone size; D and trimming were determined from the DNA. This sample is represented by 150,000 to 200,000 clones; about 85% of them were singletons. Together, the top ten hold 2% to 2.5% of the sample. As for this clone: No cognate antigen has been identified for it. The sample holds no much larger clone one base away, and base qualities are not on file.

The donors were included in the validation cohort of around 120 subjects, a group kept apart from the approximately 700-subject first cohort. Sequenced sample: PBMCs. The receptor's source is a man aged 25 to 40 in good health and CMV-seropositive. Here the chain combines TRBV5-4 and TRBJ2-3; 6 matching bases give a weak D call of TRBD1. The CDR3 here reads CASSLIQGGDTQYF. The DNA sequence reads TGTGCCAGCAGCTTAATACAGGGCGGGGATACGCAGTATTTT.